This T cell receptor beta chain emerged from a study of Ad26.COV2.S vaccination and SARS-CoV-2 variants. At the level of the study: COV1001, an Ad26.COV2.S trial, supplied this vaccine-arm donor.

Study results and caveats: Vaccine recipients and placebo recipients showed similar non-spike TCR breadth.

Using immunoSEQ multiplex PCR, the repertoire was profiled, and TCRdb retains in-frame clones only, with some absent. The sample carries about 680,000 clones, about 89% recorded once. Remarks on this clone: The antigen is not known.

Treatment given: over 15 received Ad26.COV2.S at low or high dose, single or two shots; 5 received placebo; per-sample allocation not given. Samples analyzed were those drawn on day 63 after the first vaccine or placebo injection. Boston provided a donor who was an adult aged 18-55 years. Trimming took off 4 bases at V and 8 bases at J, with 12 bases between the two ends. The germline CDR1 and CDR2 sequences are ENHRY and SYGVKD. The CDR3 extends over 14 amino acids. This specimen was peripheral blood, taken in a trial of Ad26.COV2.S vaccine versus placebo. J is TRBJ1-6 and V is TRBV10-3; D uncertain. The receptor was derived from a person between 18 and 65 years old who received the Ad26.COV2.S COVID-19 vaccine or a placebo. CDR3 sequence (DNA): TGTGCCATCAGTGCTAGGGAGTCCGATTCACCCCTCCACTTT. Protein product: CAISARESDSPLHF.